This T cell receptor (beta chain) is from a study of blood T cell repertoires in COVID-19. Looking at the study overall: The United States, Italy and Spain provided the acute and convalescent COVID-19 samples. Nucleic acid was either cDNA or gDNA, and it came from T cells, B-cell-depleted T cells, or PBMCs.

V shed 3 bases, J shed 5 bases, and the junction held 6 bases outside the gene matches. Germline-derived CDR1 and CDR2 are KGHSH and LQKENI. The CDR3 consists of 14 residues. In the authors' methods: Nucleated cell number was recorded as an estimate derived from reference gene primer amplification. Data came from immunoSEQ multiplex PCR; TCRdb stores just in-frame clones and leaves some out. V and J calls and clone size follow that table, whereas D and trimming were derived from the DNA. The data show around 100,000 clones, roughly 80% seen once. Sequencing was performed on peripheral blood. The sequence derives from a human donor in a cohort sampled during active COVID-19. The chain has TRBV18 and TRBJ2-5; 7 positions agree with TRBD2. The CDR3 DNA sequence: TGTGCCAGCTCACCCGGACTAGGACCCGAGACCCAGTACTTC. The encoded protein is CASSPGLGPETQYF.